These 5 T cell receptor beta chains were sequenced from one sample in a study of radiotherapy plus CTLA-4 blockade in lung cancer. Here immunoSEQ multiplex PCR was the method, and the copy in TCRdb shows in-frame clones only, minus some. The table includes some 70,000 clones, over 80% detected once. This material consisted of peripheral blood, taken from a patient treated with radiotherapy plus ipilimumab. These receptors all stem from a human donor with non-small cell lung cancer who had a partial response to radiotherapy plus ipilimumab.

The chain is built from TRBV27 and TRBJ2-7; TRBD1 aligns across 9 bases. In germline, CDR1 is MNHEY, CDR2 SMNVEV (reference sequence). The CDR3 consists of 14 residues. With 6 bases clipped from V and 1 base from J, the junction kept 4 bases outside the gene matches. This chain's CDR3 is CASRRQGESYEQYF. CDR3 nucleotides: TGTGCCAGCAGGCGACAGGGGGAATCCTACGAGCAGTACTTC.

The V and J genes are TRBV7-9 and TRBJ1-1; a weak D match, TRBD1 (6 bases). Germline V gives CDR1 SEHNR, CDR2 FQNEAQ (reference sequence). Trimming removed 5 bases at V and 3 bases at J, with 13 bases between. The CDR3 sequence is 14 residues long. The chain's CDR3 is CASSPDRLYTEAFF. CDR3 nucleotides: TGTGCCAGCAGCCCCGACAGGTTGTACACTGAAGCTTTCTTT.

J is TRBJ2-7 and V is TRBV12-1; the table gives TRBD2 as D, unverified against the DNA. TRBV12-1 corresponds to a pseudogene. The CDR3 has 18 residues. Here the CDR3 DNA reads TGTGCCAGCAGCCCCCCCGGGGGAAGTAGCGGGCCTTGCTACGAGCAGTACTTC. The encoded protein is CASSPPGGSSGPCYEQYF.

The gene calls are TRBV28 and TRBJ2-5; D is possibly TRBD2 (5 bases). CDR1 is MDHEN, CDR2 SYDVKM, per germline. The ends were cut back, 5 bases at V and 4 bases at J, with 14 bases in the middle. The CDR3 contains 14 residues. The CDR3 DNA sequence: TGTGCCAGCAGTCTCCCAAACGAGGGAGAGACCCAGTACTTC. It is translated as CASSLPNEGETQYF.

This chain links TRBV9 with TRBJ1-1; 8 bases are a match to TRBD1. The CDR3 runs to 15 residues. CDR1 SGDLS and CDR2 YYNGEE come from the germline V gene. V dropped 4 bases and J dropped 3; count of bases not matched to a gene: 8. The CDR3 loop reads CASSSAGGGYTEAFF. The CDR3 nucleotides read TGTGCCAGCAGCTCGGCAGGGGGCGGATACACTGAAGCTTTCTTT.